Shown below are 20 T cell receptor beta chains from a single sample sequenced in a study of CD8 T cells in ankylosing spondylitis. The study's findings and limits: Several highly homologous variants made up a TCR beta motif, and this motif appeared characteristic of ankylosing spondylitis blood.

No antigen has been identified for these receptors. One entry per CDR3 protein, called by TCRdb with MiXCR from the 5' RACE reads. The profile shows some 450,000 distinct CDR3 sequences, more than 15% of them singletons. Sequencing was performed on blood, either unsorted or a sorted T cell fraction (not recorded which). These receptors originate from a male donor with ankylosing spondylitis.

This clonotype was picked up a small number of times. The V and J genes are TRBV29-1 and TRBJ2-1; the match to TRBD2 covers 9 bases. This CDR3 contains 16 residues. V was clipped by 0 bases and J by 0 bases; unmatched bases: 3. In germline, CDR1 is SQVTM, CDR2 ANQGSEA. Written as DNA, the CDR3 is TGCAGCGTTGAAGAAGGTAGCGGGAGCTCCTACAATGAGCAGTTCTTC. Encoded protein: CSVEEGSGSSYNEQFF.

CDR3 protein: CASSLGGLSGEQFF. The CDR3 DNA follows: TGCGCCAGCAGCTTGGGGGGTTTGTCCGGTGAGCAGTTCTTC. J is TRBJ2-1 and V is TRBV5-1, with unresolved D. CDR1 and CDR2 from the germline V gene are SGHRS and YFSETQ. The CDR3 length is 14 residues. The V end lost 0 bases, the J end lost 9 bases, and 13 bases lay between the germline ends. The full variable domain, completed using reference TRBV5-1 and TRBJ2-1, is KAGVTQTPRYLIKTRGQQVTLSCSPISGHRSVSWYQQTPGQGLQFLFEYFSETQRNKGNFPGRFSGRQFSNSRSEMNVSTLELGDSALYLCASSLGGLSGEQFFGPGTRLTVL.

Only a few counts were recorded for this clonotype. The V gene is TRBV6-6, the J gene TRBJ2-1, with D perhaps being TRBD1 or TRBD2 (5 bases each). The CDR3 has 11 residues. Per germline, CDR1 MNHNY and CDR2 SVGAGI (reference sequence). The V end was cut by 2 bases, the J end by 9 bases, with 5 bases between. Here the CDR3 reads CASSYGGEQFF. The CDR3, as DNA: TGTGCCAGCAGTTACGGGGGTGAGCAGTTCTTC.

Written as DNA, the CDR3 is TGTGCCAGCAGCTCACCCCCCCAGGAGCAGTACTTC. This sequence encodes CASSSPPQEQYF. The V gene is TRBV6-2 or TRBV6-3, the J gene TRBJ2-7; D gene uncertain. The CDR3 extends over 12 amino acids. From germline, CDR1 is MNHEY and CDR2 SVGEGT. Trimming removed 6 bases at V and 7 bases at J, with 13 bases between.

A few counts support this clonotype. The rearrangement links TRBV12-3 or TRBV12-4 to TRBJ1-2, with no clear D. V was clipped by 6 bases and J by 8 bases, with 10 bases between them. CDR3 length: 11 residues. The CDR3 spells CASSRLGGYTF. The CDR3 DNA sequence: TGTGCCAGCAGCCGCCTTGGGGGCTACACCTTC.

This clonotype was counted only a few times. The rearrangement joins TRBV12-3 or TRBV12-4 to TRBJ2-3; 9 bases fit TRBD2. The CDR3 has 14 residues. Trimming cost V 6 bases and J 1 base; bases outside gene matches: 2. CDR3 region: CASRVAGGTDTQYF. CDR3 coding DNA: TGTGCCAGCAGGGTAGCGGGGGGCACAGATACGCAGTATTTT.

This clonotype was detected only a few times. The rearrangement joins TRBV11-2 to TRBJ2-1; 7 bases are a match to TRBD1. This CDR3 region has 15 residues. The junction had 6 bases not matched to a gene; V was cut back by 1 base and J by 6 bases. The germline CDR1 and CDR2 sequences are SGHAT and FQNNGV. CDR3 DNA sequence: TGTGCCAGCAGCTTAGCAAGGGGGCATCGCAATGAGCAGTTCTTC. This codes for CASSLARGHRNEQFF.

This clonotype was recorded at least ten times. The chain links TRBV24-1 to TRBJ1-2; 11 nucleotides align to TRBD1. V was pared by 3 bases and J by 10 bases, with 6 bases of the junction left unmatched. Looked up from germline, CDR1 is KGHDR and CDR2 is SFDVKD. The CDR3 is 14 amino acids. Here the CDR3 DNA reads TGTGCCACCAGTGATGGATGGACAGGGGGCGTCTACACCTTC. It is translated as CATSDGWTGGVYTF.

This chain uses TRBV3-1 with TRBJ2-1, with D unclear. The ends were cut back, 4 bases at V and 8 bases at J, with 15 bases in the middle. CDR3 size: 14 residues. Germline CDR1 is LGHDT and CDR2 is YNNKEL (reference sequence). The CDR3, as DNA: TGTGCCAGCAGCCCAGAAAGCGCAGACTATGAGCAGTTCTTC. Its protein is CASSPESADYEQFF.

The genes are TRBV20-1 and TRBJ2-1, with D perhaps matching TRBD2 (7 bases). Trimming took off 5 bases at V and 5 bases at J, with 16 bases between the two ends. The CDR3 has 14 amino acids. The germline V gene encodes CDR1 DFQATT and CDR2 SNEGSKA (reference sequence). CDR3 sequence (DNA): TGCAGTGCTGCCGGGGGGCTAGCCCACAATGAGCAGTTCTTC. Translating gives CSAAGGLAHNEQFF.

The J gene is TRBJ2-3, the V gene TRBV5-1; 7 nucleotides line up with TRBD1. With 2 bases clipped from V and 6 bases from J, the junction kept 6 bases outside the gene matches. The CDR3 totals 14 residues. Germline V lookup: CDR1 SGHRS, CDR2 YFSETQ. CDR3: CASSLGTVGDTQYF. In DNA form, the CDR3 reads TGCGCCAGCAGCTTAGGGACAGTTGGGGATACGCAGTATTTT.

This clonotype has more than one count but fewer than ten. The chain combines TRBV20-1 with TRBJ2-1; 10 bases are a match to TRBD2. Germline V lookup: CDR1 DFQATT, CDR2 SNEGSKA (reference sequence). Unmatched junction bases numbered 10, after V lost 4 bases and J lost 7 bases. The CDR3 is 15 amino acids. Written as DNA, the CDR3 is TGCAGTGCTAACAAAAGACTAGCGGGTCAGAATGAGCAGTTCTTC. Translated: CSANKRLAGQNEQFF.

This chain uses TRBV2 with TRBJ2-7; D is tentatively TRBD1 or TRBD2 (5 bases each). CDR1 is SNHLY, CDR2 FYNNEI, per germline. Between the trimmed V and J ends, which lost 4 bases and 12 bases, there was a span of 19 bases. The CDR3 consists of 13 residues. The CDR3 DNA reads TGTGCCAGCAGTGTTATCCGGGACGGCGAGGGGTACTTC. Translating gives CASSVIRDGEGYF. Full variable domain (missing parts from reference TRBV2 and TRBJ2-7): EPEVTQTPSHQVTQMGQEVILRCVPISNHLYFYWYRQILGQKVEFLVSFYNNEISEKSEIFDDQFSVERPDGSNFTLKIRSTKLEDSAMYFCASSVIRDGEGYFGPGTRLTVT.

The CDR3 sequence: CASSVDPDSPLHF. The CDR3 nucleotides are TGTGCCAGCAGCGTAGATCCGGATTCACCCCTCCACTTT. The V gene is TRBV9, the J gene TRBJ1-6; D is unresolved. Looked up from germline, CDR1 is SGDLS and CDR2 is YYNGEE. Trimming stripped 0 bases from V and 8 bases from J, with 6 bases between. This CDR3 has 13 residues.

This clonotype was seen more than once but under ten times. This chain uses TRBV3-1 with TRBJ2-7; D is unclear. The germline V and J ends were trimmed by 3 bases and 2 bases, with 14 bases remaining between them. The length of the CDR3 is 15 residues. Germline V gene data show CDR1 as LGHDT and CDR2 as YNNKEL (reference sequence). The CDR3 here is CASSHTHTAPYEQYF. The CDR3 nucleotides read TGTGCCAGCAGCCACACCCATACGGCTCCCTACGAGCAGTACTTC.

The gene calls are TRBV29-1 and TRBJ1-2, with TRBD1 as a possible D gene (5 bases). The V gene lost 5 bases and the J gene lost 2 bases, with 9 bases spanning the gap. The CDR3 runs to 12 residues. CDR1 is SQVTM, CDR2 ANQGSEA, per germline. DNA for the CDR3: TGCAGCGTTAAACAGGAGAACTATGGCTACACCTTC. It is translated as CSVKQENYGYTF.

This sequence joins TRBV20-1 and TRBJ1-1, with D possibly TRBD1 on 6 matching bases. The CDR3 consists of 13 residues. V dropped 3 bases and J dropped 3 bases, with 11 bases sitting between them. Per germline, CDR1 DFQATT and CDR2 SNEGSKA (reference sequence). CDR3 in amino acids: CSASRGGYTEAFF. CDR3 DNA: TGCAGTGCTAGCAGGGGTGGGTACACTGAAGCTTTCTTT.

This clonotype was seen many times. Written as DNA, the CDR3 is TGCAGCGTTCGCCTCGTGGTCCCAGATACGCAGTATTTT. Its protein is CSVRLVVPDTQYF. This chain connects TRBV29-1 to TRBJ2-3; D not resolved. The CDR3 consists of 13 residues. The V end was cut by 5 bases, the J end by 4 bases, with 13 bases between. Per the germline V gene, CDR1 is SQVTM and CDR2 is ANQGSEA.

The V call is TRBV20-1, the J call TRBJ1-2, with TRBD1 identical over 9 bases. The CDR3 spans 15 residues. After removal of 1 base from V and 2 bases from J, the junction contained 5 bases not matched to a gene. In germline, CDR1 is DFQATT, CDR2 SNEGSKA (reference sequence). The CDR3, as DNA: TGCAGTGCTAGAGGGACAGGGGTGGAAAACTATGGCTACACCTTC. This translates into CSARGTGVENYGYTF.

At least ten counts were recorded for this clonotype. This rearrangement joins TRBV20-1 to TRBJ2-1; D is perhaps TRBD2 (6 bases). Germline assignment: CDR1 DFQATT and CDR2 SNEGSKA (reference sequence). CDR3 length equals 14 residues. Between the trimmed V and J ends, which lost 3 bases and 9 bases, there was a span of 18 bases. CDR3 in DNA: TGCAGTGCTAGTAGCGGAGGCGCCCAGGGTGAGCAGTTCTTC. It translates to CSASSGGAQGEQFF.